The present T cell receptor beta chain was sequenced within a study of technical replicates of blood from several donors. With 2 bases clipped from V and 0 bases from J, the junction kept 0 bases outside the gene matches. CDR1 is SGDLS and CDR2 is YYNGEE in the germline V gene. This CDR3 has 14 amino acids. TCRdb keeps only in-frame clones here, not all; method: immunoSEQ multiplex PCR. The sample shows some 71,000 clones, around 97% of them seen only once. This TCR came from a human donor in good health. Sequencing was performed on T cells isolated from PBMCs. The rearrangement links TRBV9 to TRBJ2-7, with 9 bases fitting TRBD2. CDR3 nucleotide sequence: TGTGCCAGCAGCGTTAGCGGGGGCTCCTACGAGCAGTACTTC. Its translation: CASSVSGGSYEQYF.